The clone carrying this T cell receptor beta chain was observed once. Germline V gives CDR1 SGDLS, CDR2 YYNGEE. This CDR3 contains 15 residues. Trimming shortened V by 1 base and J by 5 bases, and 13 bases separated the two germline ends. These data belong to a study of blood T cell repertoires in COVID-19. Some clones are missing from TCRdb's copy, which holds only in-frame ones; the method was immunoSEQ multiplex PCR. The data hold some 65,000 clones, with 65% to 85% observed a single time. The TCR was taken from a woman in her seventies with acute or convalescent COVID-19. Source material: peripheral blood. The chain employs TRBV9 and TRBJ2-1; no clear D. CDR3 bases: TGTGCCAGCAGCGTACGGCACGGAGATCACAATGAGCAGTTCTTC. Amino acid sequence: CASSVRHGDHNEQFF.